One and the same sample provided the 32 T cell receptor beta chains below, sequenced in a study of circulating and synovial CD4+ cells in juvenile arthritis. Method: immunoSEQ multiplex PCR; TCRdb's copy keeps in-frame clones and lacks some. The profile shows 32,000 or so clones, nearly 95% of them singletons. Sequencing used CD4+ T cells from blood. The receptors were sampled from a human donor with juvenile idiopathic arthritis.

This chain uses TRBV5-1 with TRBJ2-7, with D unclear. The CDR3 runs 13 residues. Trimming pared 0 bases from V and 3 bases from J, leaving 7 bases between. Germline lookup yields CDR1 SGHRS and CDR2 YFSETQ. CDR3 sequence (DNA): TGCGCCAGCAGCTTGGACAGTTACTACGAGCAGTACTTC. Its translation is CASSLDSYYEQYF.

The chain links TRBV28 to TRBJ2-7; 9 bases agree with TRBD2. V gave up 5 bases and J gave up 3 bases; unmatched junction bases: 5. This CDR3 has 14 residues. CDR1 is MDHEN, CDR2 SYDVKM, per germline. The CDR3 sequence is CASSRRLAVYEQYF. The CDR3, as DNA: TGTGCCAGCAGTCGAAGACTAGCGGTCTACGAGCAGTACTTC.

This chain connects TRBV25-1 to TRBJ1-2; D possibly corresponds to TRBD1 (5 bases). CDR3 length: 15 residues. Trimming cost V 1 base and J 7 bases, with 16 bases left between them. Germline V lookup: CDR1 MGHDK, CDR2 SYGVNS. CDR3 loop: CASSELFPGNVGYTF. CDR3 nucleotides: TGTGCCAGCAGTGAATTATTTCCAGGGAACGTTGGCTACACCTTC.

The table lists this clone with a count of one. The J gene is TRBJ1-4, the V gene TRBV2, with 7 bases aligning to TRBD1. The CDR3 spans 16 residues. The V gene end was trimmed by 6 bases and the J gene end by 4 bases; junction bases not matched to a gene: 11. Germline V lookup: CDR1 SNHLY, CDR2 FYNNEI. The CDR3 nucleotides are TGTGCCAGCAGAGACCTCAAGGGACAGCTTAATGAAAAACTGTTTTTT. Translation gives CASRDLKGQLNEKLFF.

In DNA, the CDR3 is TGTGCCAGCAGCTTCTCATTAGTTGAAGCTTTCTTT. Translating it yields CASSFSLVEAFF. The chain couples TRBV7-3 to TRBJ1-1; D unresolved. Germline assignment: CDR1 SGHTA and CDR2 FQGTGA. With 3 bases removed from V and 7 bases from J, the gap between germline ends came to 9 bases. This CDR3 is built from 12 residues.

CDR3 nucleotide sequence: TGTGCCAGCAGCTCCCGACTAGCGGGGGGACCTGGCAATGAGCAGTTCTTC. Encoded protein: CASSSRLAGGPGNEQFF. The chain joins TRBV7-2 to TRBJ2-1; TRBD2 matches 13 bases. Germline V lookup: CDR1 SGHTA, CDR2 FQGNSA. This CDR3 is built from 17 residues. Trimming removed 4 bases from V and 6 bases from J; junction bases left unmatched: 9.

The chain is built from TRBV6-1 and TRBJ2-1; D remains unclear. This CDR3 spans 13 amino acids. Germline values: CDR1 MNHNS, CDR2 SASEGT. The germline V and J ends were trimmed by 0 bases and 4 bases, with 4 bases remaining between them. CDR3: CASSEARYNEQFF. The CDR3, as DNA: TGTGCCAGCAGTGAAGCTCGGTACAATGAGCAGTTCTTC.

This chain links TRBV4-3 with TRBJ1-2, with D perhaps matching TRBD1 (5 bases). Looked up from germline, CDR1 is LGHNA and CDR2 is YSLEER. V gave up 1 base and J gave up 7 bases, with 22 bases separating them. The CDR3 contains 17 residues. This chain's CDR3 is CASSQVSAQIGGSGYTF. CDR3 DNA sequence: TGCGCCAGCAGCCAAGTTTCTGCTCAAATTGGGGGGTCTGGCTACACCTTC.

V is TRBV7-3 and J is TRBJ2-1; a weak D match, TRBD2 (7 bases). Germline values: CDR1 SGHTA, CDR2 FQGTGA. The CDR3 covers 13 residues. V was shortened by 5 bases and J by 9 bases, with 14 bases between the two germline ends. CDR3 in amino acids: CASSPWEGGEQFF. CDR3 coding DNA: TGTGCCAGCAGCCCCTGGGAGGGGGGTGAGCAGTTCTTC.

This chain connects TRBV7-8 to TRBJ2-1; 8 nucleotides line up with TRBD1. CDR1 is SGHVS and CDR2 is FQNEAQ in the germline V gene. CDR3 length: 15 amino acids. The V and J ends lost 5 bases and 4 bases, in that order; junction bases with no gene match: 7. The CDR3 loop reads CASSPRTGWYNEQFF. The CDR3 DNA follows: TGTGCCAGCAGCCCTCGGACAGGGTGGTACAATGAGCAGTTCTTC.

The gene calls are TRBV7-2 and TRBJ2-2, with 7 bases matching TRBD1. There are 15 residues in the CDR3. Per the germline V gene, CDR1 is SGHTA and CDR2 is FQGNSA. Unmatched junction bases numbered 2, after V lost 3 bases and J lost 1 base. DNA of the CDR3: TGTGCCAGCAGCTTGGACAGGTGGAACACCGGGGAGCTGTTTTTT. It specifies CASSLDRWNTGELFF.

This chain joins TRBV7-2 and TRBJ2-1; 10 bases align to TRBD1. Trimming cost V 5 bases and J 7 bases; bases outside gene matches: 17. Per germline, CDR1 SGHTA and CDR2 FQGNSA. The CDR3 sequence is 18 residues long. This CDR3 reads CASSKKRLGTGVANEQFF. Here the CDR3 DNA reads TGTGCCAGCAGCAAAAAAAGGTTAGGGACAGGGGTTGCAAATGAGCAGTTCTTC.

This sequence joins TRBV7-2 and TRBJ1-2, with D possibly being TRBD1 (5 bases). Germline V gene sequence: CDR1 SGHTA, CDR2 FQGNSA. The V end lost 2 bases, the J end lost 1 base, and 14 bases lay between the germline ends. This CDR3 is 16 amino acids long. The CDR3 region is CASSLFGADFNYGYTF. The DNA for the CDR3 is TGTGCCAGCAGCTTATTTGGGGCAGACTTTAACTATGGCTACACCTTC.

This clone was counted a single time. V is TRBV4-1 and J is TRBJ2-1, with a weak D call TRBD1 (5 bases). Germline-derived CDR1 and CDR2 are MGHRA and YSYEKL. Trimming cost V 2 bases and J 0 bases, with 11 bases left between them. The CDR3 is 16 residues long. The CDR3 sequence: CASSQLGRHSYNEQFF. The CDR3 bases are TGCGCCAGCAGCCAACTGGGGCGGCACTCCTACAATGAGCAGTTCTTC.

This rearrangement joins TRBV11-1 to TRBJ2-5; TRBD1 aligns across 8 bases. The CDR3 runs to 12 residues. The junction had 4 bases not matched to a gene; V was cut back by 8 bases and J by 5 bases. Germline V gives CDR1 SGHAT, CDR2 FQDESV (reference sequence). In DNA, the CDR3 is TGTGCCAGCTGTGGACAGGGCGAGACCCAGTACTTC. It is translated as CASCGQGETQYF. The full variable domain, rest sourced from reference TRBV11-1 and TRBJ2-5, is EAEVAQSPRYKITEKSQAVAFWCDPISGHATLYWYRQILGQGPELLVQFQDESVVDDSQLPKDRFSAERLKGVDSTLKIQPAELGDSAMYLCASCGQGETQYFGPGTRLLVL.

The chain couples TRBV30 to TRBJ2-7, with 13 bases aligning to TRBD2. The germline gives CDR1 GTSNPN, CDR2 SVGIG (reference sequence). This CDR3 is 19 amino acids long. With V trimmed by 0 bases and J by 8 bases, 19 bases remained unmatched. CDR3 nucleotide sequence: TGTGCCTGGAGTGTACTGGCAAGTCGAGGGACTAGCGGGGTCGTCCAGCAGTACTTC. It specifies CAWSVLASRGTSGVVQQYF.

The chain uses TRBV6-5 and TRBJ2-1; 10 bases map to TRBD1. With V trimmed by 6 bases and J by 4 bases, 6 bases remained unmatched. The CDR3 runs to 15 residues. Germline CDR1 MNHEY, CDR2 SVGAGI. The CDR3 bases are TGTGCCAGCAGCCGAGGACAGGGGGTTTACAATGAGCAGTTCTTC. Protein product: CASSRGQGVYNEQFF.

This chain uses TRBV13 with TRBJ2-1; 16 nucleotides align to TRBD2. J lost 7 bases, V lost 5 bases, and 2 bases had no gene match. Germline assignment: CDR1 PRHDT and CDR2 FYEKMQ (reference sequence). There are 15 residues in the CDR3. Written as DNA, the CDR3 is TGTGCCAGCAGCGGGACTAGCGGGAGGGCGAATGAGCAGTTCTTC. Protein product: CASSGTSGRANEQFF.

The J gene is TRBJ2-7, the V gene TRBV7-2; tentative D call: TRBD1 (6 bases). V was pared by 5 bases and J by 3 bases, with 14 bases between. The CDR3 length is 14 residues. Germline V gene lookup returns CDR1 SGHTA and CDR2 FQGNSA. The DNA for the CDR3 is TGTGCCAGCAGCCTCACCCGGGACAACTACGAGCAGTACTTC. Translation: CASSLTRDNYEQYF.

This rearrangement joins TRBV6-5 to TRBJ2-7; no firm D call. Trimming removed 0 bases from V and 4 bases from J, with 10 bases in between. The length of the CDR3 is 14 residues. The germline CDR1 and CDR2 sequences are MNHEY and SVGAGI. The DNA for the CDR3 is TGTGCCAGCAGTTACTCGAGTCTTTTATACGAGCAGTACTTC. The encoded protein is CASSYSSLLYEQYF.

The CDR3 protein is CASSERPGQDTEAFF. The CDR3 bases are TGCGCCAGCAGCGAAAGACCGGGACAGGACACTGAAGCTTTCTTT. The V gene is TRBV5-1, the J gene TRBJ1-1; 8 nucleotides line up with TRBD1. The CDR3 has 15 amino acids. The germline V gene has CDR1 SGHRS and CDR2 YFSETQ. V was pared by 4 bases and J by 3 bases, with 8 bases of the junction left unmatched.

This chain connects TRBV4-2 to TRBJ2-1; the match to TRBD2 covers 10 bases. The junction had 3 bases not matched to a gene; V was cut back by 1 base and J by 0 bases. The V gene's germline CDR1 is LGHNA and CDR2 YNFKEQ. This CDR3 comprises 17 residues. CDR3 nucleotides: TGTGCCAGCAGCCAAGTATGGACTAGCGGCTCCTACAATGAGCAGTTCTTC. It encodes CASSQVWTSGSYNEQFF.

For the CDR3, the DNA is TGTGCTAGTGGTCCCGGGGGGCTAGCCCAAGATACGCAGTATTTT. This sequence encodes CASGPGGLAQDTQYF. The chain couples TRBV12-5 to TRBJ2-3; D is perhaps TRBD2 (7 bases). This CDR3 spans 15 amino acids. Germline V gives CDR1 LGHNT, CDR2 FRNRAP. Trimming removed 5 bases at V and 5 bases at J, with 17 bases between.

The table lists this clone with a count of one. The chain employs TRBV5-1 and TRBJ2-3; tentative D call: TRBD2 (5 bases). The germline gives CDR1 SGHRS, CDR2 YFSETQ. This CDR3 has 13 residues. V was shortened by 0 bases and J by 7 bases, with 9 bases between the two germline ends. CDR3 protein: CASSLAGVYTQYF. In DNA form, the CDR3 reads TGCGCCAGCAGCTTGGCCGGGGTTTATACGCAGTATTTT.

The J gene is TRBJ2-7, the V gene TRBV7-2; 8 bases are a match to TRBD1. After removal of 5 bases from V and 3 bases from J, the junction contained 12 bases not matched to a gene. The germline CDR1 and CDR2 sequences are SGHTA and FQGNSA. The CDR3 is 16 residues long. CDR3 DNA: TGTGCCAGCAGCCCCCTAGGACAGGGAATTTACTACGAGCAGTACTTC. This gives the protein CASSPLGQGIYYEQYF.

The chain recombines TRBV28 with TRBJ2-5; 7 bases match TRBD1. Looked up from germline, CDR1 is MDHEN and CDR2 is SYDVKM. Germline trimming cut 2 bases from V and 1 base from J; bases unmatched to any gene: 4. CDR3 length: 15 residues. This chain's CDR3 is CASSLGGQAQETQYF. CDR3 DNA: TGTGCCAGCAGTTTAGGCGGACAGGCCCAAGAGACCCAGTACTTC. The full variable domain, completed using reference TRBV28 and TRBJ2-5, is DVKVTQSSRYLVKRTGEKVFLECVQDMDHENMFWYRQDPGLGLRLIYFSYDVKMKEKGDIPEGYSVSREKKERFSLILESASTNQTSMYLCASSLGGQAQETQYFGPGTRLLVL.

The chain has TRBV6-1 and TRBJ2-5, with 13 bases matching TRBD2. The J call may not be correct, given that the DNA end is closer to TRBJ2-7. This CDR3 is 15 amino acids long. The V gene's germline CDR1 is MNHNS and CDR2 SASEGT. The CDR3 region is CASRRTSGGPYEQYF. The CDR3 DNA is TGTGCCAGCAGACGGACTAGCGGGGGCCCCTACGAGCAGTACTTC.

The chain links TRBV9 to TRBJ2-1, with 8 bases identical to TRBD2. The CDR3 loop spans 17 amino acids. Trimming removed 3 bases from V and 4 bases from J; junction bases left unmatched: 12. Germline CDR1 SGDLS, CDR2 YYNGEE. The CDR3 here is CASSASFGGGRYNEQFF. CDR3 nucleotides: TGTGCCAGCAGCGCTTCATTCGGGGGCGGGAGGTACAATGAGCAGTTCTTC.

This rearrangement joins TRBV6-5 to TRBJ1-5; D remains ambiguous. Trimming stripped 8 bases from V and 0 bases from J, with 5 bases between. This CDR3 has 12 residues. Germline V CDR1 and CDR2: MNHEY, SVGAGI. CDR3 nucleotide sequence: TGTGCCAGCCGCGGTAGCAATCAGCCCCAGCATTTT. Its translation is CASRGSNQPQHF.

The rearrangement links TRBV6-6 to TRBJ1-1, with 7 positions matching TRBD1. V shed 8 bases and J 4 bases; nucleotides not matched to a gene: 7. This CDR3 spans 13 amino acids. Germline V gene sequence: CDR1 MNHNY, CDR2 SVGAGI (reference sequence). CDR3 in amino acids: CASLRDRGTEAFF. CDR3 in DNA: TGTGCCAGCCTCCGGGACAGAGGCACTGAAGCTTTCTTT.

The gene calls are TRBV27 and TRBJ1-1; D is unclear. V was clipped by 2 bases and J by 5 bases, with 12 bases between them. This CDR3 is built from 14 residues. CDR1 and CDR2 from the germline V gene are MNHEY and SMNVEV (reference sequence). CDR3 in DNA: TGTGCCAGCAGTTTAGGAGTGACTGGGACTGAAGCTTTCTTT. Residues: CASSLGVTGTEAFF.

This chain connects TRBV6-5 to TRBJ2-3, with 8 bases identical to TRBD2. The germline gives CDR1 MNHEY, CDR2 SVGAGI. The CDR3 has 16 amino acids. V lost 0 bases, J lost 1 base, and 3 bases stayed unmatched. CDR3 in amino acids: CASSYSSGSGTDTQYF. CDR3 coding DNA: TGTGCCAGCAGTTACTCGAGCGGGAGTGGCACAGATACGCAGTATTTT.